The T cell receptor beta chain described here comes from a study of T cells in Graves' hyperthyroidism and ophthalmopathy (dated by TCRdb to about 2019). The study in broad terms: Peripheral blood samples were taken at the time of initial diagnosis, prior to any treatment. To identify distinguishing TCR V-J signatures, a discovery cohort of 100 or so patients was used, comprising under 45 with Graves' ophthalmopathy and around 57 with stable Graves' hyperthyroidism. Prospective prediction of ophthalmopathy was tested in an independent validation cohort of 18 to 20 hyperthyroidism patients and 15 to 17 patients who later progressed to ophthalmopathy. The approximately 98 discovery patients were randomly divided into training and test sets at a 7:3 ratio. The study also compared thyroid tissue and blood T-cell repertoires from roughly six Graves' hyperthyroidism patients. Once sampling was done, hyperthyroidism patients were given methimazole at a starting dose of 30 mg daily, whereas ophthalmopathy patients were given high-dose intravenous methylprednisolone. The paper reports TCR Vbeta CDR3 sequencing of some 140 peripheral blood samples: over 40 ophthalmopathy, 75 to 80 hyperthyroidism and approximately 17 progressor patients. What the work shows at the level of the full study, not this receptor alone: Most expanded thyroid clonotypes (frequency above 0.001) were also detected in blood, a finding suggesting that blood repertoires may reflect thyroid immune responses. No statistical method was used to set the sample size in advance, and investigators knew the group allocation. A model built on a 13 V-J signature distinguished ophthalmopathy from stable hyperthyroidism, reaching roughly 88% sensitivity and approximately 83% specificity in cross-validation and 80%/75% in testing. In validation, the model predicted progression to ophthalmopathy with over 65% sensitivity and less than 80% specificity, a median of 6.5 months before onset.

Worth noting for this clonotype: The antigen it binds to is not known. It has no much larger one-base neighbor in the sample; base qualities were not kept.

Per the germline V gene, MNHNS is the CDR1 and SASEGT is the CDR2. Trimming removed 2 bases from V and 3 bases from J, leaving 16 bases between the germline ends. From the cysteine up to the phenylalanine, the CDR3 has a length of 16 residues. Just CDR3 DNA is preserved here, 48 bases in frame from base 1. Moderately to severely active disease, a Clinical Activity Score of at least 3, a NOSPECS grade of at least 4, and a duration under 3 months were present in ophthalmopathy patients. Any patient with an uncontrolled infection, another autoimmune disease, pregnancy or lactation was excluded. Diagnoses were based on clinical symptoms, serum thyroxine and TRAb, thyroid ultrasound and orbital computed tomography. PBMCs were separated from over 9 ml of fresh peripheral blood using Ficoll-Paque density gradient centrifugation. Total RNA was extracted with Trizol reagent, and quality was checked on an Agilent 2100 Bioanalyzer.

The TCR beta CDR3 regions were amplified from RNA transcripts. The first round of RT-PCR for the TCR CDR3 was performed with the HTBI primer set and the Qiagen OneStep RT-PCR kit. Libraries were constructed in a second round of multiplex PCR, after which size selection and purification were performed. Paired-end sequencing of the libraries was performed with 100 bp reads on an Illumina HiSeq2000. Per the source publication's procedure: SOAPnuke was used to process the raw data, with reads discarded if the reads contained adapters or uncalled bases, had a mean Phred below 15, or lacked an exact constant-primer or identifier match. High-quality paired reads were merged with COPE v1.2.5, and unique nucleotide sequences were defined as clonotypes. MiTCR v1.1 was used to align clonotypes to the IMGT TRBV, TRBD and TRBJ reference segments. Only V-J combinations with frequency above 0.0001, covering 99.2% of repertoires, were analysed. The TCS score was defined as the ratio of F50 (clonal expansion) to E x V (chaos), calculated using BLOSUM62-based TCRdist between CDR3 peptides within each V-J. Welch's t-statistics and random forest reduced several hundred V-J features to about 13, which were used in a naive Bayes classifier (R e1071). In-frame beta chains were kept once TCRdb had trimmed the public reads at Q25 with fastp and called clones with MiXCR. Rows with a matching CDR3 protein are joined into one entry that keeps the most common DNA and genes. None of the V and J calls come from the authors' own analysis; TCRdb made them. Across this sample there are 300,000 to 450,000 distinct CDR3 sequences, with roughly 14% seen only once. Of the sample, less than 20% is held by the ten largest clones.

This sequence uses TRBV6-1 and TRBJ1-1; the D gene is not confidently resolved. This TCR was sampled from a woman aged 25 to 39 with Graves' ophthalmopathy. Source material: blood. The CDR3 in this case is CASSEFLGRMDTEAFF. The nucleotide sequence is given as TGTGCCAGCAGTGAATTTTTGGGGAGGATGGACACTGAAGCTTTCTTT.